This TCR beta chain was recovered during a study of post-analysis software for immune sequencing data. Regarding the study as a whole: TRBV5-6, TRBV5-1 and TRBV20-1 were among four or five TRBV segments more frequent in patients than controls.

Germline CDR1 is SGHTA and CDR2 is FQGNSA. The ends lost 3 bases at V and 11 bases at J; junction bases unmatched: 9. CDR3 length: 14 amino acids. cDNA libraries for TCR beta contained unique molecular identifiers. TCRdb analysed the PCR reads with MiXCR anew, one entry per CDR3 protein. The sample carries hundreds of thousands of distinct CDR3 sequences, roughly three fifths recorded once. This clonotype occurred a few times. What it recognizes is unknown. The V gene is TRBV7-2, the J gene TRBJ2-5; 10 bases fit TRBD2. The sequencing sample was made of blood. The TCR sequence derives from a girl between 2 and 10 years old with multiple sclerosis. CDR3 loop: CASSFSGGWYEQYF. CDR3 coding DNA: TGTGCCAGCAGCTTTAGCGGGGGGTGGTATGAGCAGTACTTC.